This TCR beta chain emerged from a study of T-cell reconstitution after alpha-beta-depleted transplantation in children. In its sample, this clonotype was seen many times. The target antigen is unknown. Findings and limits, study-wide: Alpha-beta T cells present about two months after transplant were reported to originate from several hundred expanded graft clones.

It was with unique molecular identifiers that the TCRbeta library was prepared. A single record per CDR3 protein comes from TCRdb applying MiXCR to the PCR reads. The sample lists around 64,000 distinct CDR3 sequences, about 11% seen once, with 13% in the top ten. The CDR3 length is 13 residues. Per germline, CDR1 SGHVS and CDR2 FNYEAQ. V was pared by 8 bases and J by 0 bases, with 11 bases between. This sequence originates from a boy younger than 18 with acute myeloid leukemia, due to receive a stem cell transplant. This specimen was PBMCs, taken before TCRalphabeta/CD19-depleted stem cell transplant. The chain is built from TRBV7-6 and TRBJ2-7; D gene uncertain. CDR3 DNA sequence: TGTGCCAGCCGGAGTTCCAGCTCCTACGAGCAGTACTTC. This codes for CASRSSSSYEQYF.